This paragraph reports one T cell receptor beta chain. Its specificity is unknown. These data belong to a study of radiation and T cells in renal cell carcinoma. The table came from immunoSEQ multiplex PCR; TCRdb's copy has only in-frame clones and leaves some out. The sample includes about 86,000 clones, around four fifths seen only once; the top ten take around 9.1%. Study-wide findings and caveats: In blood, top tumor clones expanded by 2 weeks, shrinking by 4.

The CDR3 length is 15 residues. The germline gives CDR1 MNHEY, CDR2 SMNVEV (reference sequence). The V gene end was trimmed by 6 bases and the J gene end by 3 bases; junction bases not matched to a gene: 9. Time point given: blood 4 weeks post-SBRT, at nephrectomy. As for treatment: 15 Gy SBRT to primary tumor, nephrectomy 4 weeks later. Nephrectomy followed 15 Gy stereotactic body radiation by 4 weeks. Radiation-treated patients gave blood at baseline, week 2 and week 4. The sample in question was blood, obtained from a patient whose treatment included radiotherapy and nephrectomy. The chain has TRBV27 and TRBJ2-7; 9 nucleotides align to TRBD1. The clonotype was recovered from a man in his forties or fifties with renal cell carcinoma. CDR3 coding DNA: TGTGCCAGCAGAACAGACGGGACAGGGCTCTACGAGCAGTACTTC. Translation: CASRTDGTGLYEQYF.